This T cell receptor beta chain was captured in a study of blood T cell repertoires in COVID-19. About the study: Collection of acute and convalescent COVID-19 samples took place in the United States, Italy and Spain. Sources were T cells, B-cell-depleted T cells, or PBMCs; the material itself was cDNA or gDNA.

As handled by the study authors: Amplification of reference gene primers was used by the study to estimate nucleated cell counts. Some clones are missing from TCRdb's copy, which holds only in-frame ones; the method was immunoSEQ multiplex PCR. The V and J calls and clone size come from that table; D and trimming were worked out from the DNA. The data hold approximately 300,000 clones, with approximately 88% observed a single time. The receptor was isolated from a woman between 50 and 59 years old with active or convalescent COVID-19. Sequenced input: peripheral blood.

CDR3 region: CASSGGTSGGPYNEQFF. The CDR3 DNA reads TGTGCCAGCAGCGGAGGGACTAGCGGGGGACCTTACAATGAGCAGTTCTTC. The V call is TRBV9, the J call TRBJ2-1; 14 positions agree with TRBD2. This CDR3 region has 17 residues. CDR1 and CDR2 from the germline V gene are SGDLS and YYNGEE. J lost 4 bases, V lost 3 bases, and 6 bases had no gene match.